These 31 T cell receptor beta chains share one sample of origin, sequenced in a study of blood T cell repertoires in COVID-19. The data were produced by immunoSEQ multiplex PCR, yet TCRdb's version contains in-frame clones alone and is incomplete. The sample has 90,000 or so clones, around nine tenths seen once. Sequenced material: peripheral blood. These TCRs come from a woman in her sixties or seventies with COVID-19, enrolled during active disease.

The rearrangement uses TRBV7-2 and TRBJ1-2, with D perhaps TRBD1 (5 bases). CDR1 and CDR2 from the germline V gene are SGHTA and FQGNSA. The germline V and J ends were trimmed by 0 bases and 4 bases, with 9 bases remaining between them. The CDR3 has 14 amino acids. The CDR3 is CASSLAQGLYGYTF. In DNA, the CDR3 is TGTGCCAGCAGCTTAGCTCAGGGTCTCTATGGCTACACCTTC.

CDR3 residues: CSARQETQYF. Written as DNA, the CDR3 is TGCAGTGCCCGCCAAGAGACCCAGTACTTC. The rearrangement links TRBV20-1 to TRBJ2-5; D gene ambiguous. V dropped 6 bases and J dropped 1 base, with 3 bases sitting between them. This CDR3 is built from 10 residues. Germline V gene sequence: CDR1 DFQATT, CDR2 SNEGSKA (reference sequence).

The chain uses TRBV2 and TRBJ2-7, with TRBD1 identical over 11 bases. The CDR3 is 17 residues long. The ends lost 2 bases at V and 0 bases at J; junction bases unmatched: 6. Germline V gene sequence: CDR1 SNHLY, CDR2 FYNNEI. The CDR3 nucleotides are TGTGCCAGCAGTGAATGGTCGGGACAGGGGGTCTCCTACGAGCAGTACTTC. Amino acid sequence: CASSEWSGQGVSYEQYF.

This clone was detected once. The rearrangement joins TRBV6-2 or TRBV6-3 to TRBJ2-3; D ambiguous. Trimming left V 3 bases short and J 3 bases short, with 10 bases between. The length of the CDR3 is 14 residues. CDR1 and CDR2 (germline): MNHEY, SVGEGT. The CDR3 is CASSYSSWTDTQYF. Here the CDR3 DNA reads TGTGCCAGCAGTTATTCGAGTTGGACAGATACGCAGTATTTT.

DNA of the CDR3: TGCGCCAGCAGCAGTGGACTAGCTAGTGAGACCCAGTACTTC. It yields the protein CASSSGLASETQYF. This chain uses TRBV5-1 with TRBJ2-5; TRBD2 matches 8 bases. The ends lost 4 bases at V and 5 bases at J; junction bases unmatched: 7. The V gene's germline CDR1 is SGHRS and CDR2 YFSETQ. The CDR3 runs to 14 residues. Full variable domain (missing parts from reference TRBV5-1 and TRBJ2-5): KAGVTQTPRYLIKTRGQQVTLSCSPISGHRSVSWYQQTPGQGLQFLFEYFSETQRNKGNFPGRFSGRQFSNSRSEMNVSTLELGDSALYLCASSSGLASETQYFGPGTRLLVL.

The V gene is TRBV19, the J gene TRBJ1-2, with D maybe TRBD1 (5 bases). The CDR3 totals 16 residues. The ends were cut back, 4 bases at V and 6 bases at J, with 21 bases in the middle. Per the germline V gene, CDR1 is LNHDA and CDR2 is SQIVND (reference sequence). The CDR3 protein is CASSSADRGFWNGYTF. The CDR3, as DNA: TGTGCCAGTAGTAGCGCCGACAGAGGATTCTGGAATGGCTACACCTTC.

This chain uses TRBV5-6 with TRBJ1-1; D is undetermined. This CDR3 is built from 14 residues. The V end lost 7 bases, the J end lost 0 bases, and 13 bases lay between the germline ends. Looked up from germline, CDR1 is SGHDT and CDR2 is YYEEEE. In DNA form, the CDR3 reads TGTGCCAGCTCAAAAGACGGGATGAACACTGAAGCTTTCTTT. Its protein product is CASSKDGMNTEAFF.

V gene TRBV3-1 (or the pseudogene TRBV3-2) combines with J gene TRBJ2-4; D gene ambiguous. The CDR3 runs 16 residues. V dropped 1 base and J dropped 2 bases, with 12 bases sitting between them. Germline assignment: CDR1 LGHDT and CDR2 YNNKEL (reference sequence). CDR3 residues: CASSQGLRRTKNIQYF. DNA for the CDR3: TGTGCCAGCAGCCAAGGATTACGGCGGACCAAAAACATTCAGTACTTC.

The chain employs TRBV7-2 and TRBJ2-2; 8 nucleotides line up with TRBD1. Germline trimming cut 7 bases from V and 6 bases from J; bases unmatched to any gene: 7. This CDR3 contains 14 residues. Per the germline V gene, CDR1 is SGHTA and CDR2 is FQGNSA. The CDR3 bases are TGTGCCAGCATCTGGCAGGGGGCATCCGGGGAGCTGTTTTTT. The encoded protein is CASIWQGASGELFF.

This chain links TRBV9 with TRBJ2-1, with D perhaps TRBD1 (6 bases). CDR1 is SGDLS, CDR2 YYNGEE, per germline. The ends were cut back, 4 bases at V and 6 bases at J, with 17 bases in the middle. The CDR3 spans 15 residues. Here the CDR3 reads CASSPEGRRGNEQFF. CDR3 nucleotide sequence: TGTGCCAGCAGCCCCGAGGGACGCAGGGGCAATGAGCAGTTCTTC. Supplemented by reference TRBV9 and TRBJ2-1, the full variable domain reads DSGVTQTPKHLITATGQRVTLRCSPRSGDLSVYWYQQSLDQGLQFLIQYYNGEERAKGNILERFSAQQFPDLHSELNLSSLELGDSALYFCASSPEGRRGNEQFFGPGTRLTVL.

Written as DNA, the CDR3 is TGTGCCAGCAGCTTAGTTTCGGAGATCCAAGAGACCCAGTACTTC. This translates into CASSLVSEIQETQYF. The chain recombines TRBV7-2 with TRBJ2-5; no reliable D call. With 1 base removed from V and 1 base from J, the gap between germline ends came to 10 bases. CDR3 size: 15 residues. Per germline, CDR1 SGHTA and CDR2 FQGNSA.

This rearrangement joins TRBV7-2 to TRBJ1-1, with TRBD1 matching over 8 bases. The CDR3 runs to 15 residues. Looked up from germline, CDR1 is SGHTA and CDR2 is FQGNSA. The trim removed 6 bases at V and 6 bases at J, leaving 12 bases unmatched. The CDR3 DNA follows: TGTGCCAGCAGTTCCCGTCAGGGGGCATTGGCTGAAGCTTTCTTT. Encoded protein: CASSSRQGALAEAFF.

The CDR3 region has the DNA TGCACCTCTCTAGGGGCCGGAGTTAATGAGCAGTTCTTC. Protein: CTSLGAGVNEQFF. V gene TRBV23-1 combines with J gene TRBJ2-1; perhaps TRBD1 as D (5 bases). TRBV23-1 is an ORF, with its function uncertain. The CDR3 runs 13 residues.

The V gene is TRBV7-8, the J gene TRBJ1-2; D is perhaps TRBD1 (6 bases). V shed 1 base and J shed 5 bases, with 14 bases lying between them. Germline values: CDR1 SGHVS, CDR2 FQNEAQ. This CDR3 region has 15 residues. The CDR3 loop is CASSLVAGAAYGYTF. CDR3 nucleotides: TGTGCCAGCAGCTTAGTGGCGGGGGCTGCGTATGGCTACACCTTC.

The chain carries TRBV4-1 and TRBJ2-7; 11 bases align to TRBD1. Germline CDR1 reads MGHRA; CDR2 reads YSYEKL. CDR3 size: 16 residues. J lost 1 base, V lost 1 base, and 3 bases had no gene match. The CDR3 DNA reads as TGCGCCAGCAGCCAAGGGGGACAGGGGGGTTCCTACGAGCAGTACTTC. Its protein product is CASSQGGQGGSYEQYF.

This clone came up many times. The rearrangement links TRBV4-3 to TRBJ2-2, with a tentative D call TRBD2 (6 bases). Germline V gives CDR1 LGHNA, CDR2 YSLEER. Trimming left V 2 bases short and J 4 bases short, with 17 bases between. This CDR3 spans 17 amino acids. The chain's CDR3 is CASSQPEGRRGTGELFF. The CDR3 DNA is TGCGCCAGCAGCCAACCCGAAGGGAGGCGTGGCACCGGGGAGCTGTTTTTT.

This rearrangement joins TRBV5-8 to TRBJ2-5, with 8 bases fitting TRBD2. Germline assignment: CDR1 SGHTS and CDR2 YDEGEE. The CDR3 length is 16 residues. Trimming cost V 0 bases and J 7 bases; bases outside gene matches: 11. The CDR3, as DNA: TGTGCCAGCAGCTTGGTGGCTAGCGGGTTGGAGGGGACCCAGTACTTC. Protein sequence: CASSLVASGLEGTQYF.

The chain combines TRBV3-1 (or the pseudogene TRBV3-2) with TRBJ2-1; 8 nucleotides line up with TRBD1. V gave up 4 bases and J gave up 7 bases; unmatched junction bases: 9. CDR1 LGHDT and CDR2 YNNKEL come from the germline V gene (reference sequence). The CDR3 spans 15 residues. The CDR3 sequence: CASSLRQGRWNEQFF. CDR3 in DNA: TGTGCCAGCAGCCTACGACAGGGGCGGTGGAATGAGCAGTTCTTC.

The chain has TRBV6-5 and TRBJ1-6, with 7 bases identical to TRBD1. With 1 base clipped from V and 7 bases from J, the junction kept 1 base outside the gene matches. The CDR3 totals 14 residues. CDR1 is MNHEY and CDR2 is SVGAGI in the germline V gene. The DNA of the CDR3 is TGTGCCAGCAGTTACTGGGACAGCAATTCACCCCTCCACTTT. It specifies CASSYWDSNSPLHF.

The chain employs TRBV10-3 and TRBJ1-3; TRBD1 matches at 10 bases. V trimming: 0 bases; J trimming: 4 bases; junction bases outside the gene matches: 6. Germline-derived CDR1 and CDR2 are ENHRY and SYGVKD. The CDR3 spans 17 residues. CDR3 sequence: CAISESGDRGLGNTIYF. The CDR3 nucleotides read TGTGCCATCAGTGAGTCGGGAGACAGGGGGCTGGGAAACACCATATATTTT.

The chain is built from TRBV29-1 and TRBJ2-7; D perhaps matches TRBD2 (6 bases). Germline V gives CDR1 SQVTM, CDR2 ANQGSEA. V was cut by 6 bases and J by 2 bases, with 17 bases left in between. The CDR3 contains 14 residues. The CDR3 coding sequence is TGCAGCGTCTCTCTTAGGGGCGGGACCTACGAGCAGTACTTC. It codes for CSVSLRGGTYEQYF.

This chain joins TRBV6-1 and TRBJ1-2, with 8 positions matching TRBD1. Looked up from germline, CDR1 is MNHNS and CDR2 is SASEGT. CDR3 length: 15 residues. V dropped 0 bases and J dropped 4; count of bases not matched to a gene: 4. The CDR3 DNA reads TGTGCCAGCAGTGAAGCTGGGACAGGTATCTATGGCTACACCTTC. Amino acid sequence: CASSEAGTGIYGYTF.

V and J are TRBV18 and TRBJ1-4; 9 nucleotides match TRBD1. Unmatched junction bases numbered 6, after V lost 3 bases and J lost 7 bases. The germline gives CDR1 KGHSH, CDR2 LQKENI. This CDR3 is built from 15 residues. Here the CDR3 reads CASSPLGQGGEKLFF. The CDR3 DNA reads TGTGCCAGCTCACCGTTGGGACAGGGTGGTGAAAAACTGTTTTTT.

J is TRBJ1-6 and V is TRBV7-9, with a weak D call TRBD1 (5 bases). There are 15 residues in the CDR3. Germline loops: CDR1 SEHNR, CDR2 FQNEAQ (reference sequence). V was clipped by 1 base and J by 7 bases, with 11 bases between them. The CDR3 bases are TGTGCCAGCAGCTTAGATGACAGTGGGAATTCACCCCTCCACTTT. It is translated as CASSLDDSGNSPLHF.

The CDR3 DNA is TGCAGCGTTGTTGCTAGCGGGGGTTACGAGCAGTACTTC. This codes for CSVVASGGYEQYF. V gene TRBV29-1 combines with J gene TRBJ2-7; the match to TRBD2 covers 10 bases. Germline trimming cut 4 bases from V and 4 bases from J; bases unmatched to any gene: 4. The CDR3 is made up of 13 amino acids. Germline CDR1 SQVTM, CDR2 ANQGSEA.

This chain connects TRBV30 to TRBJ1-3; D possibly corresponds to TRBD1 (6 bases). Trimming stripped 0 bases from V and 0 bases from J, with 15 bases between. The CDR3 loop spans 17 amino acids. Germline assignment: CDR1 GTSNPN and CDR2 SVGIG (reference sequence). In nucleotides, the CDR3 is TGTGCCTGGAGTGTAGGGGGACGACCTTCCTCTGGAAACACCATATATTTT. It yields the protein CAWSVGGRPSSGNTIYF.

The chain couples TRBV7-3 to TRBJ2-3; 13 nucleotides line up with TRBD2. After removal of 4 bases from V and 6 bases from J, the junction contained 4 bases not matched to a gene. In germline, CDR1 is SGHTA, CDR2 FQGTGA. The CDR3 totals 15 residues. CDR3 amino acids: CASSSGTSGADTQYF. DNA of the CDR3: TGTGCCAGCAGCTCGGGGACTAGCGGGGCCGATACGCAGTATTTT.

The chain recombines TRBV20-1 with TRBJ1-1; the match to TRBD1 covers 9 bases. CDR1 DFQATT and CDR2 SNEGSKA come from the germline V gene (reference sequence). J lost 1 base, V lost 3 bases, and 6 bases had no gene match. The CDR3 covers 15 residues. The CDR3 DNA reads as TGCAGTGCTAGTTCCCCGGGACAGGGGAACACTGAAGCTTTCTTT. This sequence encodes CSASSPGQGNTEAFF.

The chain has TRBV27 and TRBJ1-1; D possibly corresponds to TRBD1 (6 bases). Germline CDR1 and CDR2: MNHEY and SMNVEV (reference sequence). The V and J ends lost 3 bases and 8 bases respectively, with 13 bases between them. The CDR3 length is 13 residues. This chain's CDR3 is CASSFRQAAEAFF. CDR3 nucleotide sequence: TGTGCCAGCAGTTTCCGACAGGCGGCGGAAGCTTTCTTT.

The chain has TRBV12-5 and TRBJ2-3; 10 positions agree with TRBD2. Germline V CDR1 and CDR2: LGHNT, FRNRAP. With V trimmed by 5 bases and J by 5 bases, 7 bases remained unmatched. The CDR3 length is 15 residues. Written as DNA, the CDR3 is TGTGCTAGTGGTACCCAGCGGGGGGGCCGAGATACGCAGTATTTT. Its protein product is CASGTQRGGRDTQYF.

The V call is TRBV28, the J call TRBJ2-7; D not certain. V was cut by 4 bases and J by 3 bases, with 4 bases left in between. Germline V gene data show CDR1 as MDHEN and CDR2 as SYDVKM. The CDR3 loop spans 11 amino acids. The CDR3 bases are TGTGCCAGCAGTTACAGCTACGAGCAGTACTTC. Protein: CASSYSYEQYF.